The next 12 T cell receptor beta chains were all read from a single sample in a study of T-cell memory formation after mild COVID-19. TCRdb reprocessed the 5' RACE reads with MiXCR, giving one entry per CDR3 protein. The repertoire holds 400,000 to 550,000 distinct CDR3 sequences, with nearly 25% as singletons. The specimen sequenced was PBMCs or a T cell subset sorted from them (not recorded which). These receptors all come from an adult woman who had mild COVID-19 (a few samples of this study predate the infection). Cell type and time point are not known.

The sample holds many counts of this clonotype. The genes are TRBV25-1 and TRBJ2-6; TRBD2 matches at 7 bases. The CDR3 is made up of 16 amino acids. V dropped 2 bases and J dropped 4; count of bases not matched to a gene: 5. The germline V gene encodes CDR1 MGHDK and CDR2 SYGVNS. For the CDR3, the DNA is TGTGCCAGCAGTGAACAGGGAGGGAGAGGGGCCAACGTCCTGACTTTC. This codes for CASSEQGGRGANVLTF.

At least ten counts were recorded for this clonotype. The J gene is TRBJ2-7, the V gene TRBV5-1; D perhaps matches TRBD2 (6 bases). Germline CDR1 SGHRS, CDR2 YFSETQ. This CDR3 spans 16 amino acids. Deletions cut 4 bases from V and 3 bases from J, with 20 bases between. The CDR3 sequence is CASSPDRALEGYEQYF. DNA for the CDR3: TGCGCCAGCAGCCCGGACCGGGCCCTGGAGGGCTACGAGCAGTACTTC.

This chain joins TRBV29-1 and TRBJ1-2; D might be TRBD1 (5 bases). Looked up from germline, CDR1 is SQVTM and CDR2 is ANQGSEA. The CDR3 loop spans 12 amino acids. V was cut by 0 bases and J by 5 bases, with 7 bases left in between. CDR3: CSVEDRVYGYTF. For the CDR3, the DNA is TGCAGCGTTGAAGACAGGGTATATGGCTACACCTTC.

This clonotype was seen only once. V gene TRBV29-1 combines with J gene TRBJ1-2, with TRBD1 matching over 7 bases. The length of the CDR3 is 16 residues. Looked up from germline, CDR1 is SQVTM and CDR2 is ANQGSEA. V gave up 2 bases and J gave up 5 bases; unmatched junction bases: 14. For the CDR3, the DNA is TGCAGCGTTGAAAATTCCCGGGACAGCTTAATTTATGGCTACACCTTC. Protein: CSVENSRDSLIYGYTF. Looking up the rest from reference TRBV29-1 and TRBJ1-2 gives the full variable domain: SAVISQKPSRDICQRGTSLTIQCQVDSQVTMMFWYRQQPGQSLTLIATANQGSEATYESGFVIDKFPISRPNLTFSTLTVSNMSPEDSSIYLCSVENSRDSLIYGYTFGSGTRLTVV.

The CDR3 is CSVTGEGSYEQYF. The CDR3 DNA is TGCAGCGTGACAGGGGAAGGCTCCTACGAGCAGTACTTC. V gene TRBV29-1 combines with J gene TRBJ2-7, with TRBD1 identical over 8 bases. This CDR3 is built from 13 residues. CDR1 is SQVTM, CDR2 ANQGSEA, per germline. Unmatched junction bases numbered 4, after V lost 6 bases and J lost 0 bases.

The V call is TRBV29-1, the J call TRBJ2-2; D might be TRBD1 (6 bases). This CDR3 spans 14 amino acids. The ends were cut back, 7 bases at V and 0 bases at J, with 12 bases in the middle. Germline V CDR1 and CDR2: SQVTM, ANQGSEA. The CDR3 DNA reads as TGCAGCGGATCGGACAGTTCGAACACCGGGGAGCTGTTTTTT. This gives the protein CSGSDSSNTGELFF.

CDR3 region: CASSGRSPAYNEQFF. CDR3 DNA sequence: TGTGCCAGCAGCGGTAGGAGTCCTGCTTACAATGAGCAGTTCTTC. The J gene is TRBJ2-1, the V gene TRBV7-9; D not certain. From germline, CDR1 is SEHNR and CDR2 FQNEAQ (reference sequence). V gave up 5 bases and J gave up 4 bases, with 15 bases separating them. The CDR3 is made up of 15 amino acids.

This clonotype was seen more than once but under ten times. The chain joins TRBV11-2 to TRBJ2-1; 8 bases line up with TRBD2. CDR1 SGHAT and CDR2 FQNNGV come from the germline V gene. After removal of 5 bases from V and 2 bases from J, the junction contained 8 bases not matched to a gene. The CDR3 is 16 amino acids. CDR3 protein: CASSPIQRGPYNEQFF. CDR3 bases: TGTGCCAGCAGCCCTATCCAGCGGGGGCCCTACAATGAGCAGTTCTTC. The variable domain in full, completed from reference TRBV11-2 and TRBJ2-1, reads EAGVAQSPRYKIIEKRQSVAFWCNPISGHATLYWYQQILGQGPKLLIQFQNNGVVDDSQLPKDRFSAERLKGVDSTLKIQPAKLEDSAVYLCASSPIQRGPYNEQFFGPGTRLTVL.

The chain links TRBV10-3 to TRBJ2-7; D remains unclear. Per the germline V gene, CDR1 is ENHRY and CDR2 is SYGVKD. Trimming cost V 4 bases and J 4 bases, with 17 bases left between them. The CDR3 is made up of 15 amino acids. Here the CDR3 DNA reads TGTGCCATCAGTGGTAGGGAAGTAGGCTCTTACGAGCAGTACTTC. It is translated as CAISGREVGSYEQYF.

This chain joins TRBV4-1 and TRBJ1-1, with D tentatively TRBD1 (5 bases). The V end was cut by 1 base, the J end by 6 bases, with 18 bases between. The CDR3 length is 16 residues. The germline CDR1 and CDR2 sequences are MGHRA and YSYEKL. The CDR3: CASSQVPAGGLSEAFF. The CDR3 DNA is TGCGCCAGCAGCCAAGTCCCCGCCGGGGGGTTGTCTGAAGCTTTCTTT.

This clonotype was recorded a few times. The CDR3 nucleotides read TGTGCCACCAGTGAGGCTTCCTATGGCTACACCTTC. It specifies CATSEASYGYTF. The chain couples TRBV24-1 to TRBJ1-2, with unresolved D. This CDR3 is built from 12 residues. Trimming left V 4 bases short and J 4 bases short, with 6 bases between. Germline lookup yields CDR1 KGHDR and CDR2 SFDVKD.

For the CDR3, the DNA is TGCGCCAGCAGTCAGGGTTGGGTGGGGCAGTACTTC. It yields the protein CASSQGWVGQYF. The chain recombines TRBV23-1 with TRBJ2-7, with D unresolved. TRBV23-1 falls under the ORF class, with uncertain function. The CDR3 covers 12 residues. Trimming removed 3 bases from V and 9 bases from J, with 12 bases in between.